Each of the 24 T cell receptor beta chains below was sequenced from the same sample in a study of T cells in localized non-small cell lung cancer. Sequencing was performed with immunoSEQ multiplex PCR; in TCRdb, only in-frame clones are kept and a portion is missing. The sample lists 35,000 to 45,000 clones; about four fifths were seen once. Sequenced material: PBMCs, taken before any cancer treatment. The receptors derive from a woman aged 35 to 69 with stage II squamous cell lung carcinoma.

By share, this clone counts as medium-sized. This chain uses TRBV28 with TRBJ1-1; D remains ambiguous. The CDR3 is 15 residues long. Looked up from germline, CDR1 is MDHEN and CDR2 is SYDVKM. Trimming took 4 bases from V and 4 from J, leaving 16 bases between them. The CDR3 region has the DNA TGTGCCAGCAGTTCTCTCTCCGGGAAGGTCACTGAAGCTTTCTTT. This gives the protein CASSSLSGKVTEAFF.

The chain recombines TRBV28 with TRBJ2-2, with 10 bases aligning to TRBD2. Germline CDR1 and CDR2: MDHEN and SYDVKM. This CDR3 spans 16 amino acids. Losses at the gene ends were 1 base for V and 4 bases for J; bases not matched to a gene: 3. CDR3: CASSLLASGSTGELFF. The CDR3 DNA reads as TGTGCCAGCAGTTTATTGGCTAGCGGGAGCACCGGGGAGCTGTTTTTT.

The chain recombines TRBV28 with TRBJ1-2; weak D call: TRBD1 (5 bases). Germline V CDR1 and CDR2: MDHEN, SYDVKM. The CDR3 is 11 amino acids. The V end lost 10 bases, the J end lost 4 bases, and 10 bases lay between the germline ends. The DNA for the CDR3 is TGTGCCACTGAGGGACCCTATGGCTACACCTTC. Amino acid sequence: CATEGPYGYTF.

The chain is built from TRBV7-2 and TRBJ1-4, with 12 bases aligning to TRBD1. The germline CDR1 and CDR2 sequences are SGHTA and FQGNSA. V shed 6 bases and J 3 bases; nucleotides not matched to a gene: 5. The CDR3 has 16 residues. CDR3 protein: CASRSGQGASNEKLFF. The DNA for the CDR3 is TGTGCCAGCAGATCGGGACAGGGGGCCTCTAATGAAAAACTGTTTTTT.

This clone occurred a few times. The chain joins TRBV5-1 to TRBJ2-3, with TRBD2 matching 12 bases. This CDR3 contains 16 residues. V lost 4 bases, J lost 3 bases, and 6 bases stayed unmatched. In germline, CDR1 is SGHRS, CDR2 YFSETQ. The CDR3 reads CASSVGTSGLTDTQYF. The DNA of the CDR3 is TGCGCCAGCAGCGTCGGGACTAGCGGGTTGACAGATACGCAGTATTTT.

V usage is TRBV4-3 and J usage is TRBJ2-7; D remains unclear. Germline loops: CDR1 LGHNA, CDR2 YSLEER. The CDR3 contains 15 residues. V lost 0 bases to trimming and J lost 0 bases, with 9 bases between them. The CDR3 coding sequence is TGCGCCAGCAGCCAAGAGGGCGCCAGCTCCTACGAGCAGTACTTC. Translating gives CASSQEGASSYEQYF.

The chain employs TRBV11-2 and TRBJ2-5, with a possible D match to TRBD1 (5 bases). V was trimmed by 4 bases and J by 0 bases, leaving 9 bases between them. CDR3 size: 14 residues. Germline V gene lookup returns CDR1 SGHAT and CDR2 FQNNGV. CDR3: CASSSRADQETQYF. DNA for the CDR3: TGTGCCAGCAGCTCCAGGGCCGACCAAGAGACCCAGTACTTC.

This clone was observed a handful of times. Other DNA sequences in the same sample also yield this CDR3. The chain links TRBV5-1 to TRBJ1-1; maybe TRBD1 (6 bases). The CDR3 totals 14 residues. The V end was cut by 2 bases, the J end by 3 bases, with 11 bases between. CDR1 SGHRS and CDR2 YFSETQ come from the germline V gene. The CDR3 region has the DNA TGCGCCAGCAGCTTAGCGGGGGGCTACACTGAAGCTTTCTTT. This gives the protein CASSLAGGYTEAFF.

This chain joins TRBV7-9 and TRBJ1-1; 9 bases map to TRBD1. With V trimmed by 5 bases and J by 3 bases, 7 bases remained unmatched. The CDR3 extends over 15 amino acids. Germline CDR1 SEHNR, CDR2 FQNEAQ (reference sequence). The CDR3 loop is CASSARTGADTEAFF. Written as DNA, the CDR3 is TGTGCCAGCAGCGCACGGACAGGGGCGGACACTGAAGCTTTCTTT. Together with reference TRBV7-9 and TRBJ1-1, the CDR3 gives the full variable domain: DTGVSQNPRHKITKRGQNVTFRCDPISEHNRLYWYRQTLGQGPEFLTYFQNEAQLEKSRLLSDRFSAERPKGSFSTLEIQRTEQGDSAMYLCASSARTGADTEAFFGQGTRLTVV.

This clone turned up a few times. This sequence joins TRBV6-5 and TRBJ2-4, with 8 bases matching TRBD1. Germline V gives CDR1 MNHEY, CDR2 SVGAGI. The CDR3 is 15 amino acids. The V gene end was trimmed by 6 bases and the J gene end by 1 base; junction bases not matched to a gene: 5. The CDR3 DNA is TGTGCCAGCAGGCAGGGGGCCCCGGCCAAAAACATTCAGTACTTC. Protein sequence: CASRQGAPAKNIQYF.

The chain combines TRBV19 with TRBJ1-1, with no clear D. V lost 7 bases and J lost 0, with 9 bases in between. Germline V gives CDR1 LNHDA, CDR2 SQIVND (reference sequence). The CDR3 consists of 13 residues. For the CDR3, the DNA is TGTGCCAGTATCCCGGGCTTGAACACTGAAGCTTTCTTT. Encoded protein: CASIPGLNTEAFF.

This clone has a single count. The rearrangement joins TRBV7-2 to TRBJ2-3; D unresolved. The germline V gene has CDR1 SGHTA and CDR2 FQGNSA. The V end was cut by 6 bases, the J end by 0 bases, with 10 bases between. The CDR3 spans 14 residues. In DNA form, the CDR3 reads TGTGCCAGCAGTTCGCCCTTTAGCACAGATACGCAGTATTTT. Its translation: CASSSPFSTDTQYF.

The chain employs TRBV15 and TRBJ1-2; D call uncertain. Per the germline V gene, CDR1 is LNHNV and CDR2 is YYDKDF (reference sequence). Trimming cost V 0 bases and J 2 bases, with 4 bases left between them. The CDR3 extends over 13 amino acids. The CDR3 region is CATSRDLNYGYTF. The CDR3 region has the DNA TGTGCCACCAGCAGAGATCTCAACTATGGCTACACCTTC.

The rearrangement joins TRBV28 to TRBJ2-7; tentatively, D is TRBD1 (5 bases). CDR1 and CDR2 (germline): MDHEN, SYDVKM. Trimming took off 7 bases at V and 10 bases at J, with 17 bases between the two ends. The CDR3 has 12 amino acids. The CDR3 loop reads CASTPPRGPQYF. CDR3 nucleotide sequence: TGTGCCAGCACCCCTCCAAGGGGTCCCCAGTACTTC. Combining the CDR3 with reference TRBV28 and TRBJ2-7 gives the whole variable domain DVKVTQSSRYLVKRTGEKVFLECVQDMDHENMFWYRQDPGLGLRLIYFSYDVKMKEKGDIPEGYSVSREKKERFSLILESASTNQTSMYLCASTPPRGPQYFGPGTRLTVT.

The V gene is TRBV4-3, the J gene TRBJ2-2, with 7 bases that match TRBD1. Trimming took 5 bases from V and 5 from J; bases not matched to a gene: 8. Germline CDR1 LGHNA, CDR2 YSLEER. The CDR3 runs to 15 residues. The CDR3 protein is CASSTDRALTGELFF. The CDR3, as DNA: TGCGCCAGCAGCACCGACAGGGCTTTGACCGGGGAGCTGTTTTTT.

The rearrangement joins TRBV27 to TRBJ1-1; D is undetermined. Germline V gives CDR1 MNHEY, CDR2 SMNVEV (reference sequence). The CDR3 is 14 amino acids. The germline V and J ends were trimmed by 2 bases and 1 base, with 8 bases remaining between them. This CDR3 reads CASSLGVSNTEAFF. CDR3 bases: TGTGCCAGCAGTTTAGGGGTTTCGAACACTGAAGCTTTCTTT.

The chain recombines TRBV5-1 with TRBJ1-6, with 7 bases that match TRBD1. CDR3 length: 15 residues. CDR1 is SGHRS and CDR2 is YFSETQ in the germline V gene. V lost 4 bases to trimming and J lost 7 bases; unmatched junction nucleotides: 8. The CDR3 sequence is CASSPRQGRNSPLHF. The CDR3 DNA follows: TGCGCCAGCAGCCCCCGACAGGGTCGAAATTCACCCCTCCACTTT. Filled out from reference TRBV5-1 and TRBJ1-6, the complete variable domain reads KAGVTQTPRYLIKTRGQQVTLSCSPISGHRSVSWYQQTPGQGLQFLFEYFSETQRNKGNFPGRFSGRQFSNSRSEMNVSTLELGDSALYLCASSPRQGRNSPLHFGNGTRLTVT.

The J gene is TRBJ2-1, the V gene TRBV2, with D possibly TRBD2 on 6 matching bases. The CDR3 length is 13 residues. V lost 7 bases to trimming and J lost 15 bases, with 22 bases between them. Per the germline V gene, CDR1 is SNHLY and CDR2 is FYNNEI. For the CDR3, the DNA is TGTGCCAGCAACAGCGGAGGGGCCCCTCAGCCGTTCTTC. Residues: CASNSGGAPQPFF.

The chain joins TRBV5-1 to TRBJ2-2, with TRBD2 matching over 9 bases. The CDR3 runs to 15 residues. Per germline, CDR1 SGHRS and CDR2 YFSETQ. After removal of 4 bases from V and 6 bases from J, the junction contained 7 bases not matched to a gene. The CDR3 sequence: CASSGSSGNAGELFF. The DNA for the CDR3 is TGCGCCAGCAGCGGTTCTAGCGGGAATGCCGGGGAGCTGTTTTTT.

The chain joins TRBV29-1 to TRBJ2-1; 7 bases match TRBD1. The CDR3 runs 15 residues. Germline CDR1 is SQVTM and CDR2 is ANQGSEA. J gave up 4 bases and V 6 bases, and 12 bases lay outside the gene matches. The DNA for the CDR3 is TGCAGCGTGGAATACGGGACAGCCAGTTACAATGAGCAGTTCTTC. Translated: CSVEYGTASYNEQFF.

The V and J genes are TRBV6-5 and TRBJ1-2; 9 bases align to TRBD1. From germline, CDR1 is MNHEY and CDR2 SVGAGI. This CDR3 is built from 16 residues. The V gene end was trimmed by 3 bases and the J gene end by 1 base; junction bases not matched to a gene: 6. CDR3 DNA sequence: TGTGCCAGCAGTTATTCCGGGACAGGGAGTAACTATGGCTACACCTTC. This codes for CASSYSGTGSNYGYTF.

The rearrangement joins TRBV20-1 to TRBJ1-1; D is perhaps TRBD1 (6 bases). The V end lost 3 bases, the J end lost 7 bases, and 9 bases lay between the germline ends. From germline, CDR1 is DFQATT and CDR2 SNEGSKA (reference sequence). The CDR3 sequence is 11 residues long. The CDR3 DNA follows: TGCAGTGCTAGTTGGGACATTGAAGCTTTCTTT. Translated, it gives CSASWDIEAFF.

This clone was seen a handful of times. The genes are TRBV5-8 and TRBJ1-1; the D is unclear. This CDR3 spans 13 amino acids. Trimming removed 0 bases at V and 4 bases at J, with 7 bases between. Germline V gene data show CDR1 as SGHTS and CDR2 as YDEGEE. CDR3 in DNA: TGTGCCAGCAGCTTGGATGTAGGCACTGAAGCTTTCTTT. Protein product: CASSLDVGTEAFF.

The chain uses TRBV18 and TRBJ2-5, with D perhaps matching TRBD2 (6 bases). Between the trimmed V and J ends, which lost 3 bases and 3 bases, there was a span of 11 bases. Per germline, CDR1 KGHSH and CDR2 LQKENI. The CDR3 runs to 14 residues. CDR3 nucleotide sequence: TGTGCCAGCTCACCCTTTAGCGGAGAAGAGACCCAGTACTTC. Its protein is CASSPFSGEETQYF.